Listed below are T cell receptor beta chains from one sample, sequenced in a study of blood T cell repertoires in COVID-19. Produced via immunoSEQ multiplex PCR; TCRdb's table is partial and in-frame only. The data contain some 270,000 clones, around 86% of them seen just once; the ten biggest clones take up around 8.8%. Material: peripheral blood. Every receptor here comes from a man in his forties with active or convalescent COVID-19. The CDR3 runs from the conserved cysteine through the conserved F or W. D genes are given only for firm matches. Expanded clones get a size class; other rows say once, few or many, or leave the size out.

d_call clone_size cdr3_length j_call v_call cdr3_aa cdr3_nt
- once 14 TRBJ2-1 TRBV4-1 CASSQDFGGNEQFF TGCGCCAGCAGCCAAGATTTCGGGGGCAATGAGCAGTTCTTC
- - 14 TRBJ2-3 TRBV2 CASRLGPPPDTQYF TGTGCCAGCAGACTAGGACCTCCCCCAGATACGCAGTATTTT
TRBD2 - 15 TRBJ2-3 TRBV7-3 CASSPTSGGADTQYF TGTGCCAGCAGCCCGACTAGCGGGGGGGCAGATACGCAGTATTTT
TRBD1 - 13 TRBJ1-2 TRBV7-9 CASSPTDRDGYTF TGTGCCAGCAGCCCAACGGACAGGGATGGCTACACCTTC
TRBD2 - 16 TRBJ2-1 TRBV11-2 CASSFARSGSDDEQFF TGTGCCAGCAGTTTTGCACGTAGCGGGAGTGACGATGAGCAGTTCTTC
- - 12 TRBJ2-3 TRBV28 CASRDYTDTQYF TGTGCCAGCAGGGACTACACAGATACGCAGTATTTT
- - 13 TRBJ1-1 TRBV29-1 CSVGRQMNTEAFF TGCAGCGTCGGGAGACAGATGAACACTGAAGCTTTCTTT
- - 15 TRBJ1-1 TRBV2 CASSGGQGMNTEAFF TGTGCCAGCAGTGGGGGGCAGGGGATGAACACTGAAGCTTTCTTT
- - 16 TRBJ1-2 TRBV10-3 CAISDLTGETNYGYTF TGTGCCATCAGTGATCTAACAGGAGAGACTAACTATGGCTACACCTTC
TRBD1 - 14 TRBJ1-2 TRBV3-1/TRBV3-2 CASSPNLGTDGYTF TGTGCCAGCAGCCCAAATTTGGGGACAGATGGCTACACCTTC
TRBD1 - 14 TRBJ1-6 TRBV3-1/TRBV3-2 CASSQARGPSPLHF TGTGCCAGCAGCCAAGCCAGGGGGCCTTCACCCCTCCACTTT
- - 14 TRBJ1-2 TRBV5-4 CASSLAGENRGYTF TGTGCCAGCAGCTTGGCCGGTGAGAACAGGGGCTACACCTTC
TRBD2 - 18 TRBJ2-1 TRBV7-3 CASSLEAGLAGGQVEQFF TGTGCCAGCAGCTTAGAGGCCGGACTAGCGGGGGGGCAGGTCGAGCAGTTCTTC